A selection of T cell receptor beta chains follows, all from one sample in a study of CD8+ T cells in alopecia areata. Sequenced by immunoSEQ multiplex PCR; TCRdb stores in-frame clones only, minus some. The data show about 150,000 clones, with around 87% seen just once and more than 12% held by the top ten. The material was CD8+ T cells sorted from blood, obtained at week 0. These receptors all come from a human donor with alopecia areata. Both conserved end residues are part of each CDR3. The D gene is left open where the match is weak. Not every row has a clone size; where given, it reads once, few, many or a size class.

D: NA; V: TRBV10-3; length: 13; J: TRBJ2-1; size: NA; CDR3: CAISQANDNEQFF
D: TRBD1; V: TRBV13; length: 17; J: TRBJ2-7; size: NA; CDR3: CASSFYYAKDRAYEQYF
D: NA; V: TRBV28; length: 14; J: TRBJ1-2; size: NA; CDR3: CASSPFRSRYGYTF
D: NA; V: TRBV4-2; length: 13; J: TRBJ1-2; size: NA; CDR3: CASSQPSGGGYTF
D: NA; V: TRBV7-7; length: 16; J: TRBJ2-2; size: NA; CDR3: CASSFLLGGVTGELFF
D: NA; V: TRBV13; length: 12; J: TRBJ1-1; size: NA; CDR3: CASSFSGLEAFF
D: NA; V: TRBV14; length: 17; J: TRBJ2-6; size: NA; CDR3: CASSQDLGIAGANVLTF
D: NA; V: TRBV27; length: 13; J: TRBJ2-3; size: NA; CDR3: CASSLDPGDTQYF
D: NA; V: TRBV6-6; length: 13; J: TRBJ1-1; size: NA; CDR3: CASSWGEANEAFF
D: NA; V: TRBV2; length: 18; J: TRBJ1-5; size: NA; CDR3: CASSTPCCLGHGNQPQHF
D: NA; V: TRBV10-2; length: 15; J: TRBJ2-2; size: NA; CDR3: CASSESSGVTGELFF
D: TRBD2; V: TRBV30; length: 12; J: TRBJ2-4; size: NA; CDR3: CAWGLAGLIQYF
D: NA; V: TRBV9; length: 13; J: TRBJ1-2; size: NA; CDR3: CASSVVPSYGYTF
D: NA; V: TRBV29-1; length: 13; J: TRBJ2-1; size: NA; CDR3: CSVQAAGYNEQFF
D: TRBD1; V: TRBV4-1; length: 15; J: TRBJ2-7; size: NA; CDR3: CASSQPGQGVYEQYF
D: TRBD2; V: TRBV10-3; length: 17; J: TRBJ2-1; size: NA; CDR3: CAISESKASGSRNEQFF
D: NA; V: TRBV7-2; length: 14; J: TRBJ2-7; size: once; CDR3: CASSLVSGSYEQYF
D: NA; V: TRBV14; length: 15; J: TRBJ2-3; size: NA; CDR3: CASSQDSMGPDTQYF
D: TRBD2; V: TRBV7-6; length: 15; J: TRBJ2-7; size: NA; CDR3: CASSPTSGLTYEQYF
D: TRBD1; V: TRBV6-5; length: 13; J: TRBJ1-2; size: NA; CDR3: CASSRDSYDGYTF
D: NA; V: TRBV7-9; length: 14; J: TRBJ2-7; size: NA; CDR3: CASSLVDRTYEQYF
D: NA; V: TRBV4-2; length: 18; J: TRBJ1-4; size: NA; CDR3: CASSQDLSGAATNEKLFF
D: TRBD1; V: TRBV4-1; length: 16; J: TRBJ2-2; size: few; CDR3: CASSPLGQLNTGELFF
D: NA; V: TRBV29-1; length: 11; J: TRBJ2-2; size: NA; CDR3: CSVDNTGELFF
D: NA; V: TRBV29-1; length: 11; J: TRBJ1-2; size: few; CDR3: CSVDEGDGYTF
D: NA; V: TRBV27; length: 14; J: TRBJ2-3; size: NA; CDR3: CASTGITSTDTQYF
D: NA; V: TRBV2; length: 13; J: TRBJ2-1; size: NA; CDR3: CASSDRVAGEQFF
D: NA; V: TRBV12-5; length: 14; J: TRBJ2-7; size: once; CDR3: CASGHGQSSYEQYF
D: NA; V: TRBV10-3; length: 21; J: TRBJ2-2; size: NA; CDR3: CAISESDAGKNIHTNTGELFF
D: TRBD1; V: TRBV19; length: 15; J: TRBJ2-1; size: NA; CDR3: CASSPGQGVGNEQFF
D: TRBD1; V: TRBV7-9; length: 15; J: TRBJ2-7; size: NA; CDR3: CASSSYPGQIYEQYF
D: TRBD1; V: TRBV29-1; length: 16; J: NA; size: NA; CDR3: CSVEGTGTGESYEQYF
D: NA; V: TRBV5-6; length: 16; J: TRBJ1-6; size: NA; CDR3: CASSSWGAGSRSPLHF
D: NA; V: TRBV11-2; length: 14; J: TRBJ2-7; size: NA; CDR3: CASSLDDGSYEQYF
D: NA; V: TRBV30; length: 15; J: TRBJ2-1; size: NA; CDR3: CAWSGISGGGNEQFF
D: TRBD2; V: TRBV12-5; length: 14; J: TRBJ2-7; size: NA; CDR3: CASALGGARYEQYF